These 14 T cell receptor beta chains were sequenced from one sample in a study of CD8+ T cells in alopecia areata. Treatment specified: oral pan-JAK inhibitor, 5-10 mg twice daily. RNA was extracted and reverse transcribed into cDNA as the sequencing template. Assay used: immunoSEQ multiplex PCR; TCRdb lists only in-frame clones, some missing. The repertoire includes about 110,000 clones, 80% to 85% of them detected once, and roughly 25% sits in the top ten. The starting material was CD8+ T cells sorted from blood, obtained at week 24, from a patient treated with tofacitinib. The receptors here all came from a human donor with alopecia areata.

V usage is TRBV29-1 and J usage is TRBJ2-5, with 8 bases lining up with TRBD1. The DNA end is a closer match to TRBJ2-7, so the J assignment may be wrong. The CDR3 extends over 14 amino acids. From germline, CDR1 is SQVTM and CDR2 ANQGSEA. In nucleotides, the CDR3 is TGCAGCGTTGAGTCGCACAGGGGGAGTTACGAGCAGTACTTC. Translation gives CSVESHRGSYEQYF.

The chain recombines TRBV7-3 with TRBJ2-1; perhaps TRBD2 as D (6 bases). In germline, CDR1 is SGHTA, CDR2 FQGTGA. The CDR3 has 14 amino acids. V lost 2 bases, J lost 9 bases, and 14 bases lay in between. The CDR3 reads CASSLPTSSGEQFF. The CDR3 DNA reads TGTGCCAGCAGCTTACCCACTAGCTCGGGTGAGCAGTTCTTC.

The chain carries TRBV27 and TRBJ2-5, with a weak D call TRBD1 (5 bases). CDR3 length: 13 residues. The germline V gene has CDR1 MNHEY and CDR2 SMNVEV (reference sequence). The V end lost 3 bases, the J end lost 4 bases, and 9 bases lay between the germline ends. The CDR3 DNA reads TGTGCCAGCAGTTTCTCAAGGGGAGAGACCCAGTACTTC. Its translation: CASSFSRGETQYF.

The chain couples TRBV30 to TRBJ2-1; D may be TRBD1 (5 bases). The CDR3 runs 15 residues. Germline V gene data show CDR1 as GTSNPN and CDR2 as SVGIG (reference sequence). Trimming took 7 bases from V and 0 from J, leaving 16 bases between them. The CDR3 nucleotides read TGTGCCTTCCCCGGGTCAGGGAACTCCTACAATGAGCAGTTCTTC. Its translation: CAFPGSGNSYNEQFF.

The CDR3 bases are TGCGCCAGCAGCCTGCAGGGGGTCTGGGAAAAACTGTTTTTT. Encoded protein: CASSLQGVWEKLFF. The gene calls are TRBV4-1 and TRBJ1-4; 7 bases map to TRBD1. The V gene end was trimmed by 4 bases and the J gene end by 8 bases; junction bases not matched to a gene: 7. Germline CDR1 MGHRA, CDR2 YSYEKL. The CDR3 contains 14 residues.

The CDR3 reads CASSEPGQGINGYTF. CDR3 sequence (DNA): TGTGCCAGCAGTGAACCGGGACAGGGGATTAATGGCTACACCTTC. The chain combines TRBV27 with TRBJ1-2; 10 bases match TRBD1. CDR1 and CDR2 from the germline V gene are MNHEY and SMNVEV (reference sequence). The CDR3 loop spans 15 amino acids. J was trimmed by 6 bases and V by 5 bases; bases with no gene match: 9.

The chain carries TRBV10-3 and TRBJ1-2, with 7 positions matching TRBD1. Trimming took 5 bases from V and 5 from J; bases not matched to a gene: 8. CDR1 is ENHRY and CDR2 is SYGVKD in the germline V gene. The CDR3 loop spans 14 amino acids. The CDR3: CAISPGTVSYGYTF. DNA of the CDR3: TGTGCCATCAGTCCCGGGACAGTCAGTTATGGCTACACCTTC.

The J gene is TRBJ1-2, the V gene TRBV9, with a tentative D call TRBD1 (6 bases). V gave up 2 bases and J gave up 2 bases, with 10 bases separating them. From germline, CDR1 is SGDLS and CDR2 YYNGEE. The CDR3 runs 14 residues. In nucleotides, the CDR3 is TGTGCCAGCAGCGTTTCAGACAGGAACTATGGCTACACCTTC. As protein: CASSVSDRNYGYTF.

The rearrangement joins TRBV7-9 to TRBJ2-5; 8 positions match TRBD1. The CDR3 is made up of 16 amino acids. Germline loops: CDR1 SEHNR, CDR2 FQNEAQ (reference sequence). V was clipped by 4 bases and J by 1 base; unmatched bases: 8. For the CDR3, the DNA is TGTGCCAGCAGCTCCTCCGGGACAGGTACCCAAGAGACCCAGTACTTC. This sequence encodes CASSSSGTGTQETQYF. Filled out from reference TRBV7-9 and TRBJ2-5, the complete variable domain reads DTGVSQNPRHKITKRGQNVTFRCDPISEHNRLYWYRQTLGQGPEFLTYFQNEAQLEKSRLLSDRFSAERPKGSFSTLEIQRTEQGDSAMYLCASSSSGTGTQETQYFGPGTRLLVL.

The chain recombines TRBV29-1 with TRBJ1-3; D remains ambiguous. CDR3 length: 11 residues. Germline CDR1 and CDR2: SQVTM and ANQGSEA. Trimming left V 3 bases short and J 2 bases short, with 2 bases between. CDR3 nucleotides: TGCAGCGTTGAGACTGGAAACACCATATATTTT. Protein product: CSVETGNTIYF.

The rearrangement uses TRBV27 and TRBJ2-7; 14 bases match TRBD2. The germline CDR1 and CDR2 sequences are MNHEY and SMNVEV (reference sequence). Germline trimming cut 5 bases from V and 5 bases from J; bases unmatched to any gene: 5. The CDR3 runs to 15 residues. CDR3 DNA: TGTGCCAGCAGTGCGGGGACTAGCGGGGGTCACGAGCAGTACTTC. As protein: CASSAGTSGGHEQYF.

This chain's CDR3 is CASSTEQTGSGWSNQPQHF. DNA of the CDR3: TGTGCCAGCAGCACCGAACAGACAGGAAGCGGGTGGAGCAATCAGCCCCAGCATTTT. V is TRBV7-9 and J is TRBJ1-5; a possible D gene is TRBD1 (6 bases). Deletions cut 5 bases from V and 1 base from J, with 24 bases between. The CDR3 is 19 residues long. Germline V gene lookup returns CDR1 SEHNR and CDR2 FQNEAQ (reference sequence).

The rearrangement uses TRBV13 and TRBJ2-2; no reliable D call. The germline V and J ends were trimmed by 7 bases and 6 bases, with 12 bases remaining between them. The CDR3 totals 13 residues. Germline values: CDR1 PRHDT, CDR2 FYEKMQ (reference sequence). Here the CDR3 reads CASTFVVSGELFF. The DNA for the CDR3 is TGTGCCAGCACCTTCGTGGTGTCCGGGGAGCTGTTTTTT.

CDR3 sequence reads: CASSEFDTLNTEAFF. DNA for the CDR3: TGTGCCAGCAGTGAATTCGACACTTTGAACACTGAAGCTTTCTTT. The chain has TRBV25-1 and TRBJ1-1; D unclear. Germline V CDR1 and CDR2: MGHDK, SYGVNS. CDR3 length equals 15 residues. V was pared by 1 base and J by 0 bases, with 9 bases between.